The 23 T cell receptor beta chains in this list originate from one sample, sequenced in a study of shared clonotypes between healthy human individuals. Terminally differentiated effector memory CD45RA+ cells were excluded by CCR7 positive selection of CD45RO-negative cells. Clones were read by immunoSEQ multiplex PCR, and TCRdb kept only the in-frame ones, dropping some. The sample has 1.5 million to 2.5 million clones; approximately 94% are singletons. Sequenced material: naive CD8+ T cells sorted from blood. The receptors here all came from a man younger than 35 in good health.

The chain has TRBV11-2 and TRBJ2-1; D is unresolved. This CDR3 contains 15 residues. From germline, CDR1 is SGHAT and CDR2 FQNNGV. The V gene lost 5 bases and the J gene lost 3 bases, with 14 bases spanning the gap. This CDR3 reads CASSATNLGYNEQFF. CDR3 in DNA: TGTGCCAGCAGCGCCACGAACCTAGGCTACAATGAGCAGTTCTTC.

The rearrangement uses TRBV7-2 and TRBJ1-2, with TRBD1 matching over 9 bases. The CDR3 extends over 18 amino acids. The germline gives CDR1 SGHTA, CDR2 FQGNSA. V lost 4 bases to trimming and J lost 1 base; unmatched junction nucleotides: 13. The CDR3 DNA reads as TGTGCCAGCAGCTCAACTCTCGGACAGGGGATGAGTAACTATGGCTACACCTTC. Amino acid sequence: CASSSTLGQGMSNYGYTF. The full variable domain, in which reference TRBV7-2 and TRBJ1-2 provide the parts outside the CDR3, is GAGVSQSPSNKVTEKGKDVELRCDPISGHTALYWYRQSLGQGLEFLIYFQGNSAPDKSGLPSDRFSAERTGGSVSTLTIQRTQQEDSAVYLCASSSTLGQGMSNYGYTFGSGTRLTVV.

The rearrangement joins TRBV7-6 to TRBJ2-7; the D is unclear. CDR3 length: 13 residues. Trimming cost V 1 base and J 4 bases, with 8 bases left between them. The germline gives CDR1 SGHVS, CDR2 FNYEAQ. The CDR3 DNA is TGTGCCAGCAGCTTAGATGAGGCATACGAGCAGTACTTC. It yields the protein CASSLDEAYEQYF.

This sequence joins TRBV5-4 and TRBJ2-7, with a tentative D call TRBD1 (5 bases). The CDR3 runs 14 residues. Germline V gene sequence: CDR1 SGHNT, CDR2 YYREEE (reference sequence). The germline V and J ends were trimmed by 4 bases and 1 base, with 12 bases remaining between them. The CDR3 here is CASSPEQESYEQYF. CDR3 coding DNA: TGTGCCAGCAGCCCGGAACAGGAATCCTACGAGCAGTACTTC.

V usage is TRBV27 and J usage is TRBJ1-5; TRBD1 is a possible D gene (6 bases). CDR3 length equals 16 residues. Looked up from germline, CDR1 is MNHEY and CDR2 is SMNVEV (reference sequence). V lost 1 base to trimming and J lost 4 bases, with 14 bases between them. CDR3 region: CASSLYGQLHNQPQHF. Written as DNA, the CDR3 is TGTGCCAGCAGTTTATATGGACAGCTGCATAATCAGCCCCAGCATTTT.

The chain is built from TRBV28 and TRBJ2-4, with unresolved D. This CDR3 has 13 amino acids. Germline lookup yields CDR1 MDHEN and CDR2 SYDVKM. Trimming stripped 5 bases from V and 8 bases from J, with 13 bases between. CDR3 in DNA: TGTGCCAGCAGTGACGTCACGGCGGACATTCAGTACTTC. Translating it yields CASSDVTADIQYF. Filled out from reference TRBV28 and TRBJ2-4, the complete variable domain reads DVKVTQSSRYLVKRTGEKVFLECVQDMDHENMFWYRQDPGLGLRLIYFSYDVKMKEKGDIPEGYSVSREKKERFSLILESASTNQTSMYLCASSDVTADIQYFGAGTRLSVL.

The V gene is TRBV7-2, the J gene TRBJ1-6, with TRBD1 identical over 7 bases. J was trimmed by 0 bases and V by 5 bases; bases with no gene match: 7. The germline gives CDR1 SGHTA, CDR2 FQGNSA. This CDR3 has 17 amino acids. The CDR3 DNA is TGTGCCAGCAGCACGACAGGGCCGTACTCCTATAATTCACCCCTCCACTTT. It translates to CASSTTGPYSYNSPLHF.

V and J are TRBV27 and TRBJ2-7; TRBD1 is a possible D gene (7 bases). Germline values: CDR1 MNHEY, CDR2 SMNVEV (reference sequence). The CDR3 runs to 13 residues. V was shortened by 5 bases and J by 4 bases, with 12 bases between the two germline ends. CDR3 sequence reads: CASSEGAGYEQYF. The CDR3 coding sequence is TGTGCCAGCAGTGAGGGGGCGGGGTACGAGCAGTACTTC.

The chain links TRBV9 to TRBJ2-1, with 12 bases aligning to TRBD2. Germline V gives CDR1 SGDLS, CDR2 YYNGEE. The CDR3 has 17 residues. Trimming took 0 bases from V and 4 from J; bases not matched to a gene: 5. CDR3: CASSVGLAGAQYNEQFF. In nucleotides, the CDR3 is TGTGCCAGCAGCGTAGGACTAGCGGGAGCACAATACAATGAGCAGTTCTTC.

V gene TRBV2 combines with J gene TRBJ1-4, with unresolved D. Germline lookup yields CDR1 SNHLY and CDR2 FYNNEI. The V end lost 6 bases, the J end lost 7 bases, and 12 bases lay between the germline ends. CDR3 size: 13 residues. The CDR3 protein is CASRPPMGEKLFF. The CDR3 DNA sequence: TGTGCCAGCAGGCCGCCGATGGGTGAAAAACTGTTTTTT.

This chain connects TRBV28 to TRBJ2-2; perhaps TRBD1 as D (5 bases). Germline loops: CDR1 MDHEN, CDR2 SYDVKM. Trimming removed 3 bases from V and 4 bases from J, with 12 bases in between. CDR3 length: 15 amino acids. The CDR3: CASSFVDQGTGELFF. As DNA, the CDR3 is TGTGCCAGCAGTTTCGTCGATCAGGGCACCGGGGAGCTGTTTTTT. Full variable domain (outside the CDR3, taken from reference TRBV28 and TRBJ2-2): DVKVTQSSRYLVKRTGEKVFLECVQDMDHENMFWYRQDPGLGLRLIYFSYDVKMKEKGDIPEGYSVSREKKERFSLILESASTNQTSMYLCASSFVDQGTGELFFGEGSRLTVL.

The CDR3, as DNA: TGTGCCAGCAGCTTGGGGCGGGTTAATGAAAAACTGTTTTTT. Amino acids: CASSLGRVNEKLFF. This sequence joins TRBV5-6 and TRBJ1-4; D not certain. V was clipped by 0 bases and J by 4 bases, with 7 bases between them. Germline CDR1 reads SGHDT; CDR2 reads YYEEEE. The CDR3 is 14 amino acids.

The V gene is TRBV6-1, the J gene TRBJ1-1; TRBD1 matches at 9 bases. Germline-derived CDR1 and CDR2 are MNHNS and SASEGT. The CDR3 has 14 residues. Unmatched junction bases numbered 5, after V lost 6 bases and J lost 3 bases. CDR3 region: CASSPGQGHTEAFF. The CDR3 nucleotides read TGTGCCAGCAGCCCGGGACAGGGACACACTGAAGCTTTCTTT.

The chain recombines TRBV4-1 with TRBJ2-3, with D perhaps TRBD1 (6 bases). Germline CDR1 MGHRA, CDR2 YSYEKL. V was clipped by 6 bases and J by 4 bases, with 14 bases between them. This CDR3 is built from 14 residues. The DNA for the CDR3 is TGCGCCAGCAGACCGAAACAGGGTCCAGATACGCAGTATTTT. Its translation is CASRPKQGPDTQYF.

This clone was observed once. The chain joins TRBV11-2 to TRBJ1-4, with D hard to call. CDR1 and CDR2 from the germline V gene are SGHAT and FQNNGV. Trimming cost V 1 base and J 5 bases, with 8 bases left between them. The CDR3 loop spans 14 amino acids. In nucleotides, the CDR3 is TGTGCCAGCAGCTTAGCAGGTTTAAATGAAAAACTGTTTTTT. Its protein product is CASSLAGLNEKLFF.

The J gene is TRBJ2-7, the V gene TRBV6-5, with a tentative D call TRBD2 (6 bases). V was pared by 2 bases and J by 5 bases, with 10 bases between. The CDR3 is 13 amino acids. Germline V gives CDR1 MNHEY, CDR2 SVGAGI. This CDR3 is CASSYGGEDEQYF. CDR3 in DNA: TGTGCCAGCAGTTACGGCGGGGAGGACGAGCAGTACTTC.

The V call is TRBV19, the J call TRBJ2-4; maybe TRBD2 (6 bases). The germline CDR1 and CDR2 sequences are LNHDA and SQIVND (reference sequence). The germline V and J ends were trimmed by 5 bases and 2 bases, with 13 bases remaining between them. The CDR3 totals 15 residues. The CDR3 coding sequence is TGTGCCAGTAGTCTCGGGAGTTCTCCCAAAAACATTCAGTACTTC. This gives the protein CASSLGSSPKNIQYF.

Only one count was recorded for this clone. The V call is TRBV29-1, the J call TRBJ1-1; D call uncertain. Trimming stripped 0 bases from V and 5 bases from J, with 10 bases between. This CDR3 has 13 amino acids. The germline V gene encodes CDR1 SQVTM and CDR2 ANQGSEA. The CDR3 spells CSVEEAPGTEAFF. The DNA of the CDR3 is TGCAGCGTTGAAGAGGCGCCGGGTACTGAAGCTTTCTTT.

The chain combines TRBV6-6 with TRBJ2-7; D is uncertain. V was trimmed by 6 bases and J by 0 bases, leaving 12 bases between them. The V gene's germline CDR1 is MNHNY and CDR2 SVGAGI (reference sequence). This CDR3 is built from 14 residues. The CDR3: CASRMGYGSYEQYF. Here the CDR3 DNA reads TGTGCCAGCAGAATGGGATACGGCTCCTACGAGCAGTACTTC.

The V call is TRBV10-1, the J call TRBJ2-1; D tentatively reads TRBD1 or TRBD2 (5 bases each). CDR3 size: 16 residues. Germline-derived CDR1 and CDR2 are WNHNN and SYGVQD (reference sequence). Trimming took 4 bases from V and 6 from J, leaving 19 bases between them. The chain's CDR3 is CASSAGTRTGRNEQFF. Here the CDR3 DNA reads TGCGCCAGCAGTGCCGGGACCCGGACTGGACGCAATGAGCAGTTCTTC.

A word on this clone: This sample also contains other DNA sequences that code for the same CDR3. The V call is TRBV20-1, the J call TRBJ2-3; D is ambiguous. The germline CDR1 and CDR2 sequences are DFQATT and SNEGSKA (reference sequence). The CDR3 loop spans 11 amino acids. The V end lost 5 bases, the J end lost 4 bases, and 7 bases lay between the germline ends. Written as DNA, the CDR3 is TGCAGTGCTGGCGGATCAGATACGCAGTATTTT. It is translated as CSAGGSDTQYF.

The chain has TRBV6-1 and TRBJ1-2; D gene unclear. Germline V gene data show CDR1 as MNHNS and CDR2 as SASEGT. The CDR3 runs 16 residues. V was cut by 2 bases and J by 2 bases, with 15 bases left in between. The CDR3 region has the DNA TGTGCCAGCAGTGAATTTCTCTCCGGGGAGAACTATGGCTACACCTTC. This gives the protein CASSEFLSGENYGYTF.

J is TRBJ2-2 and V is TRBV5-6; no definite D call. CDR1 is SGHDT and CDR2 is YYEEEE in the germline V gene. This CDR3 spans 14 amino acids. V was cut by 0 bases and J by 5 bases, with 8 bases left in between. CDR3 sequence reads: CASSLARPTGELFF. CDR3 coding DNA: TGTGCCAGCAGCTTGGCCAGACCGACCGGGGAGCTGTTTTTT.